This T cell receptor (beta chain) was sequenced for a study of blood T cell repertoires in COVID-19. Overall study context: The samples span acute and convalescent COVID-19 from the United States, Italy and Spain. Nucleic acid was either cDNA or gDNA, and it came from T cells, B-cell-depleted T cells, or PBMCs.

This CDR3 has 19 residues. The V segment lost 6 bases and the J segment 4 bases; nucleotides outside the gene matches: 16. Germline assignment: CDR1 MNHEY and CDR2 SVGEGT. It was during active infection that Seattle patients were enrolled and then longitudinally followed. Authors' analysis steps: For nucleated cells, counts were estimated from reference gene primer amplification. The protocol was immunoSEQ multiplex PCR, while the TCRdb copy is restricted to in-frame clones and leaves out a portion. V and J calls plus clone size are reproduced from that table; the DNA served to infer D and trimming. The sample holds 95,000 to 150,000 clones, approximately 89% seen once.

The TCR originated in a woman over 75 with COVID-19, enrolled during active disease. The rearrangement uses TRBV6-2 or TRBV6-3 and TRBJ2-1; TRBD2 matches at 12 bases. The sequencing input was peripheral blood. The CDR3 sequence: CASSHGGRTSGAPYNEQFF. The CDR3 nucleotides read TGTGCCAGCAGCCACGGGGGACGGACTAGCGGGGCCCCATACAATGAGCAGTTCTTC.